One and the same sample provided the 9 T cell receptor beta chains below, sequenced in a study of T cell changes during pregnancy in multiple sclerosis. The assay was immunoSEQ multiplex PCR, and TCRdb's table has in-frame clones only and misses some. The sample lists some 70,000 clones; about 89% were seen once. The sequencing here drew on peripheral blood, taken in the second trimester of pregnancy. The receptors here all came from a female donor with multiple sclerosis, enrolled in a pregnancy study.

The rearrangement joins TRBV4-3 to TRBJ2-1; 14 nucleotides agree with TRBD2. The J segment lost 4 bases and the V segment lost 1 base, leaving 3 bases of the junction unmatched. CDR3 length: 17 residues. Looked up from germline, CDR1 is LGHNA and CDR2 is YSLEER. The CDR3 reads CASSQAGLAGDYNEQFF. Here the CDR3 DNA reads TGCGCCAGCAGCCAAGCGGGACTAGCGGGGGATTACAATGAGCAGTTCTTC.

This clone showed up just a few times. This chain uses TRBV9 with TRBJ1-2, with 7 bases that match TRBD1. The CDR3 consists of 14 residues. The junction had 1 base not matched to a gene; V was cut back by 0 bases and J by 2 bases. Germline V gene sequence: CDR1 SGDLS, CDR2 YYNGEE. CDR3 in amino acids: CASSVAGQNYGYTF. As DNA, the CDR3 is TGTGCCAGCAGCGTAGCGGGACAGAACTATGGCTACACCTTC.

CDR3 region: CASSYAVGWGAKGYTF. The CDR3 DNA reads TGTGCCAGCAGTTACGCAGTCGGTTGGGGCGCTAAGGGCTACACCTTC. The chain has TRBV2 and TRBJ1-2, with a possible D match to TRBD1 (5 bases). Germline V gene data show CDR1 as SNHLY and CDR2 as FYNNEI. V dropped 5 bases and J dropped 8 bases, with 24 bases sitting between them. The CDR3 runs 16 residues.

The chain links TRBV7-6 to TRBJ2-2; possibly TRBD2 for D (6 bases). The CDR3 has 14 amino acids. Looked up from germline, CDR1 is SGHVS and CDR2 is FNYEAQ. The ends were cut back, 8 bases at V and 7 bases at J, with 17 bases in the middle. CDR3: CASGNEVGSGELFF. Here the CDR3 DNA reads TGTGCCAGCGGCAATGAAGTCGGGAGCGGGGAGCTGTTTTTT.

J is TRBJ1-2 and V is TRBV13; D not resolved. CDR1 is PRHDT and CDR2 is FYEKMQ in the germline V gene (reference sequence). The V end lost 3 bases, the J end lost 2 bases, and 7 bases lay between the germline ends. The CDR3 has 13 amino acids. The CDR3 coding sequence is TGTGCCAGCAGCTTGGAGGGAAACTATGGCTACACCTTC. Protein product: CASSLEGNYGYTF.

For the CDR3, the DNA is TGTGCCTGGAGTCCTTATCGGACTTCGGGCTCCTATAATTCACCCCTCCACTTT. Translation: CAWSPYRTSGSYNSPLHF. The chain recombines TRBV30 with TRBJ1-6, with D unclear. Trimming left V 2 bases short and J 0 bases short, with 17 bases between. Germline V gene data show CDR1 as GTSNPN and CDR2 as SVGIG (reference sequence). The CDR3 covers 18 residues.

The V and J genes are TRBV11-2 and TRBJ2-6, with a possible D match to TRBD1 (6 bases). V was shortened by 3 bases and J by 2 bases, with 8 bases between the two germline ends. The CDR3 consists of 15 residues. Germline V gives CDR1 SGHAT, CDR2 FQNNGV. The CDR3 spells CASSFWGPGANVLTF. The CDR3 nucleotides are TGTGCCAGCAGCTTTTGGGGGCCTGGGGCCAACGTCCTGACTTTC.

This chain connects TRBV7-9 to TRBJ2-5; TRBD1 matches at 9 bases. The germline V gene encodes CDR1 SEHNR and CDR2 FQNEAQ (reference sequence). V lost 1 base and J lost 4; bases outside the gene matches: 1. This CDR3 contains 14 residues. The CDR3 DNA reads TGTGCCAGCAGCTTAGAACAGGGGGCAGAGACCCAGTACTTC. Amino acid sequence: CASSLEQGAETQYF. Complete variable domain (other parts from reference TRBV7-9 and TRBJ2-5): DTGVSQNPRHKITKRGQNVTFRCDPISEHNRLYWYRQTLGQGPEFLTYFQNEAQLEKSRLLSDRFSAERPKGSFSTLEIQRTEQGDSAMYLCASSLEQGAETQYFGPGTRLLVL.

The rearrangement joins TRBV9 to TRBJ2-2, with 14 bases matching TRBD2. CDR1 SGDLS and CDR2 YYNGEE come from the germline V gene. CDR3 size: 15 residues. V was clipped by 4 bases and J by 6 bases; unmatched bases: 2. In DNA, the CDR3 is TGTGCCAGCAGCCTGACTAGCGGGGGGGCCGGGGAGCTGTTTTTT. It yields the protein CASSLTSGGAGELFF.